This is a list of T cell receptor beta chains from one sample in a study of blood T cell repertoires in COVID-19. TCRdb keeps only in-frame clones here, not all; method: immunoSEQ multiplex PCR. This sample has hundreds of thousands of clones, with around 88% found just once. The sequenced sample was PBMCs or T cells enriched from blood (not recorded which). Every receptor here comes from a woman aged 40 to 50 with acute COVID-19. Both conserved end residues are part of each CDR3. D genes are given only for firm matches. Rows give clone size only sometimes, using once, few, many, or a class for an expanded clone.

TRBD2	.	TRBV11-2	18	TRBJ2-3	CASSLDPSLAGGLDTQYF	TGTGCCAGCAGCTTAGACCCTTCTCTAGCGGGTGGGTTGGATACGCAGTATTTT
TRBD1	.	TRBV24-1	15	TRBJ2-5	CATSDRGQGRETQYF	TGTGCCACCAGTGATAGAGGACAGGGCAGGGAGACCCAGTACTTC
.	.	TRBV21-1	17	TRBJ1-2	CASSKGRGEGFHYGYTF	TGTGCCAGCAGCAAAGGACGAGGGGAGGGGTTTCACTATGGCTACACCTTC
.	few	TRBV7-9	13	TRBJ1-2	CASSAYRGDGYTF	TGTGCCAGCAGCGCATATCGGGGGGATGGCTACACCTTC
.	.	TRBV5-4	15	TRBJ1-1	CARQAGSYSNTEAFF	TGTGCCAGACAAGCGGGGAGTTACTCGAACACTGAAGCTTTCTTT
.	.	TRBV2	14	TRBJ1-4	CASSDSGSGEKLFF	TGTGCCAGCAGTGATTCGGGGTCGGGGGAAAAACTGTTTTTT
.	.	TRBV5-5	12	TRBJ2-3	CASRQDRDTQYF	TGTGCCAGCAGACAAGACAGGGATACGCAGTATTTT
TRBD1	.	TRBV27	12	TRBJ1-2	CATLTGVRGYTF	TGTGCCACCCTGACAGGGGTACGGGGCTACACCTTC
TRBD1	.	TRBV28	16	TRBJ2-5	CASSSAGTGDFETQYF	TGTGCCAGCAGTTCGGCCGGGACAGGGGATTTCGAGACCCAGTACTTC
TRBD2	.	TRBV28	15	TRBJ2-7	CASSADVREAREQYF	TGTGCCAGCAGTGCAGACGTGCGGGAGGCTCGGGAGCAGTACTTC
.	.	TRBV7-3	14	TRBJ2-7	CASSVKTSRYEQYF	TGTGCCAGCAGCGTCAAAACTAGCAGGTACGAGCAGTACTTC
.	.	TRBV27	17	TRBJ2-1	CASSLFNLGSVLNEQFF	TGTGCCAGCAGTTTATTTAATCTGGGGAGCGTCCTTAATGAGCAGTTCTTC
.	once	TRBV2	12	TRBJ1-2	CASSGHDYGYTF	TGTGCCAGCAGCGGACACGACTATGGCTACACCTTC
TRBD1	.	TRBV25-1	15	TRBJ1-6	CASSDERTGYSPLHF	TGTGCCAGCAGTGACGAACGGACAGGGTATTCACCCCTCCACTTT
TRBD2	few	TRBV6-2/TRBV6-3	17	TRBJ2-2	CASSLETSGIHTGELFF	TGTGCCAGCAGCCTAGAAACTAGCGGGATACACACCGGGGAGCTGTTTTTT
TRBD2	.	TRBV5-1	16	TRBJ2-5	CASSLEPGLAGETQYF	TGCGCCAGCAGCTTGGAACCGGGACTAGCGGGAGAGACCCAGTACTTC
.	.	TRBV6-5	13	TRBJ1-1	CASSRNRNTEAFF	TGTGCCAGCAGCCGAAACAGGAACACTGAAGCTTTCTTT
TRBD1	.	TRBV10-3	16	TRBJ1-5	CAISESAGGRGQPQHF	TGTGCCATCAGTGAGTCGGCAGGGGGCAGGGGTCAGCCCCAGCATTTT
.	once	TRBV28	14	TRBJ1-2	CASSLGRGWYGYTF	TGTGCCAGCAGTTTGGGTAGGGGATGGTATGGCTACACCTTC
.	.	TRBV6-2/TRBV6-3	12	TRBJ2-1	CASSQTPNEQFF	TGTGCCAGCAGCCAAACTCCCAATGAGCAGTTCTTC
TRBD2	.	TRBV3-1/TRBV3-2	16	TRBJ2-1	CASSPRTSGRSFEQFF	TGTGCCAGCAGCCCGCGGACTAGCGGGAGATCTTTTGAGCAGTTCTTC
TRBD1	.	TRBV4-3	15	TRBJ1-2	CASSQDRVVGYGYTF	TGCGCCAGCAGCCAGGACAGGGTAGTTGGCTATGGCTACACCTTC
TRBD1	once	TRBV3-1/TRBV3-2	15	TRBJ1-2	CASSQDGQGVYGYTF	TGTGCCAGCAGCCAAGACGGACAGGGGGTCTATGGCTACACCTTC
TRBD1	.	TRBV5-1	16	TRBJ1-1	CASSSRFTTGDTEAFF	TGCGCCAGCAGCTCCAGGTTCACTACAGGGGACACTGAAGCTTTCTTT
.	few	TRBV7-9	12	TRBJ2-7	CASSLGPRGQYF	TGTGCCAGCAGCTTAGGCCCCCGAGGGCAGTACTTC
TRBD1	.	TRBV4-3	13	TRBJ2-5	CASSQQQGAVQYF	TGCGCCAGCAGCCAACAACAGGGGGCGGTTCAGTACTTC
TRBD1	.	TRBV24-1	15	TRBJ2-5	CATSDPRGLVETQYF	TGTGCCACCAGTGATCCTAGGGGGCTCGTAGAGACCCAGTACTTC
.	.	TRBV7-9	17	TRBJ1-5	CASSPLGGGYSNQPQHF	TGTGCCAGCAGCCCCCTAGGCGGGGGGTATAGCAATCAGCCCCAGCATTTT
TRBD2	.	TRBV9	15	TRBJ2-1	CASSVVPSGRKEQFF	TGTGCCAGCAGCGTAGTGCCTAGCGGGAGAAAGGAGCAGTTCTTC
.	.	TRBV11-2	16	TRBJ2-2	CASSLVGGAPAGELFF	TGTGCCAGCAGCTTAGTAGGAGGGGCGCCCGCCGGGGAGCTGTTTTTT
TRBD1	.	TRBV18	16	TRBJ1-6	CASSPGQGASGSPLHF	TGTGCCAGCTCACCCGGACAGGGGGCCTCAGGATCACCCCTCCACTTT
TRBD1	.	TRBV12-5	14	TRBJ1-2	CASGSPTGDYGYTF	TGTGCTAGTGGTTCCCCCACAGGGGACTATGGCTACACCTTC
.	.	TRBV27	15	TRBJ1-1	CASSLSPSGYSKAFF	TGTGCCAGCAGTTTAAGCCCCTCAGGGTATAGCAAAGCTTTCTTT
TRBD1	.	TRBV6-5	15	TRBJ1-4	CASRETGVRNEKLFF	TGTGCCAGCCGAGAGACAGGGGTCAGGAATGAAAAACTGTTTTTT
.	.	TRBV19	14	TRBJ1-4	CASSISVPNEKLFF	TGTGCCAGTTCGATTTCAGTCCCCAATGAAAAACTGTTTTTT
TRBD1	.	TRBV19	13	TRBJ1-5	CASSPKTGQPQHF	TGTGCCAGTAGTCCAAAGACAGGGCAGCCCCAGCATTTT
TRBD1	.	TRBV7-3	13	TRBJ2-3	CASGQGRTDTQYF	TGTGCCAGCGGACAGGGACGCACAGATACGCAGTATTTT
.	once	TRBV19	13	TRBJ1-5	CASSTGGNQPQHF	TGTGCCAGTAGTACAGGGGGCAATCAGCCCCAGCATTTT
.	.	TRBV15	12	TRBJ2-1	CATAVLANEQFF	TGTGCCACCGCAGTCTTAGCGAATGAGCAGTTCTTC
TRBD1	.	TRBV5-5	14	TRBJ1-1	CASSPGTVNTEAFF	TGTGCCAGCAGCCCCGGGACAGTGAACACTGAAGCTTTCTTT
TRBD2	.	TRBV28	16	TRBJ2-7	CASSLLGVAGGFEQYF	TGTGCCAGCAGTTTATTGGGCGTAGCGGGAGGGTTCGAGCAGTACTTC
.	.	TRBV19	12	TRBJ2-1	CASSIGLNEQFF	TGTGCCAGTAGTATTGGACTCAATGAGCAGTTCTTC
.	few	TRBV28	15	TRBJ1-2	CASGPFGTRNYGYTF	TGTGCCTCAGGGCCATTCGGGACACGGAACTATGGCTACACCTTC
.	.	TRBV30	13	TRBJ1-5	CACRLRNNQPQHF	TGTGCCTGCCGGCTCAGGAACAATCAGCCCCAGCATTTT
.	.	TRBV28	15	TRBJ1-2	CASSTPVSGDYGYTF	TGTGCCAGCAGTACCCCGGTATCAGGGGACTATGGCTACACCTTC
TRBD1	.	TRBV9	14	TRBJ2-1	CASSVGDRVLGQFF	TGTGCCAGCAGCGTAGGGGACAGAGTACTAGGGCAGTTCTTC
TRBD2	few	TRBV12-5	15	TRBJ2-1	CASGLASGSHHEQFF	TGTGCTAGTGGTTTGGCTAGCGGGAGTCACCATGAGCAGTTCTTC
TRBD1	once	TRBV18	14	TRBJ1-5	CASSPGQGGQPQHF	TGTGCCAGCTCACCGGGACAGGGTGGGCAGCCCCAGCATTTT
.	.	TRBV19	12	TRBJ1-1	CASRGKGTEAFF	TGTGCCAGTCGAGGGAAAGGCACTGAAGCTTTCTTT
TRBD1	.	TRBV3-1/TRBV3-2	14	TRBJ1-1	CASSATGDSTEAFF	TGTGCCAGCAGCGCGACAGGGGATTCGACTGAAGCTTTCTTT
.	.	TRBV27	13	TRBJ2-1	CASSPDLYNEQFF	TGTGCCAGCAGTCCTGACTTATACAATGAGCAGTTCTTC